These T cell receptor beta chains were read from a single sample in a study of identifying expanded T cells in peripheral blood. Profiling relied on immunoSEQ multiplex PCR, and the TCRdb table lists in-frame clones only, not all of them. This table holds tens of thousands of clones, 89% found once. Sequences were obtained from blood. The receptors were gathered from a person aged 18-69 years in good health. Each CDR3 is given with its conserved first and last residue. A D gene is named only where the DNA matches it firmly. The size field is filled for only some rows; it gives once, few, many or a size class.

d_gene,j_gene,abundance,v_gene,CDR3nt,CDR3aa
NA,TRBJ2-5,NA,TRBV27,TGTGCCAGCAGTTTCCGAAATCCTGGAGTGGAGACCCAGTACTTC,CASSFRNPGVETQYF
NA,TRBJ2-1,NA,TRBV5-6,TGTGCCAGCAGCTTGTTGGGGCAGGGGTTCGAAAATGAGCAGTTCTTC,CASSLLGQGFENEQFF
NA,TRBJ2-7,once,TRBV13,TGTGCCAGCAGCTTAGGGGGATACGAGCAGTACTTC,CASSLGGYEQYF
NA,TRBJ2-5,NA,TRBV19,TGTGCCACCCAACCCACGAGGTTCCAAGAGACCCAGTACTTC,CATQPTRFQETQYF
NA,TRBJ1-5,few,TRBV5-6,TGTGCCAGCAGCTTGGGTCGCAATCAGCCCCAGCATTTT,CASSLGRNQPQHF
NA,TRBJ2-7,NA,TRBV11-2,TGTGCCAGCAGCTTCGGGGCAGGGAGCTCCTACGAGCAGTACTTC,CASSFGAGSSYEQYF
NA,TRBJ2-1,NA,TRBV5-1,TGCGCCAGCAGCATGACCCCGGCCGGTAATGAGCAGTTCTTC,CASSMTPAGNEQFF
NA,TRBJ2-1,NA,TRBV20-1,TGCAGTGCTAGTAATCCTGAGCAGTTCTTC,CSASNPEQFF
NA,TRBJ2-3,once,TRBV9,TGTGCCAGCAGCGCATTCGATCGAGGGGGAGGCACAGATACGCAGTATTTT,CASSAFDRGGGTDTQYF
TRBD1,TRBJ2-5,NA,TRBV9,TGTGCCAGCAGCGTAGGGACAGGGTCCTTGGAGACCCAGTACTTC,CASSVGTGSLETQYF
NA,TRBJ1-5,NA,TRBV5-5,TGTGCCAGCAGCGATCTGCCAGGGGCGAATCAGCCCCAGCATTTT,CASSDLPGANQPQHF
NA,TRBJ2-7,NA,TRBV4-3,TGCGCCAGCAGCCAAATACAGGGTGGGTCGTACGAGCAGTACTTC,CASSQIQGGSYEQYF
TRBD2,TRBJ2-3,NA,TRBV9,TGTGCCAGCAGCCCGATTGGGGGGGGTATCACAGATACGCAGTATTTT,CASSPIGGGITDTQYF
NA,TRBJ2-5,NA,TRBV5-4,TGTGCCAGCAGTCGGGGGTTTCGGGGCGACGAAGAGACCCAGTACTTC,CASSRGFRGDEETQYF
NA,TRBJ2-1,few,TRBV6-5,TGTGCCAGCTTAGCGGATAACAATGAGCAGTTCTTC,CASLADNNEQFF
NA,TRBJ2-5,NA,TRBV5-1,TGCGCCAGCAGTCTATCACACTATCAAGAGACCCAGTACTTC,CASSLSHYQETQYF
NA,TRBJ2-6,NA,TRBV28,TGTGCCATCCGGGACGGCCAACGGTCTGGGGCCAACGTCCTGACTTTC,CAIRDGQRSGANVLTF
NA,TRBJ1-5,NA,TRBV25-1,TGTGCCAGCAGTGATCGGCAGGGCAATCAGCCCCAGCATTTT,CASSDRQGNQPQHF
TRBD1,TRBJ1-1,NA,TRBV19,TGTGCCAGTAGTCCCGGGACAGGGGTGAACACTGAAGCTTTCTTT,CASSPGTGVNTEAFF
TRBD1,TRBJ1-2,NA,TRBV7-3,TGTGCCAGCAGCTTGGGACAGGGGAACTATGGCTACACCTTC,CASSLGQGNYGYTF
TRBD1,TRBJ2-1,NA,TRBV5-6,TGTGCCAGCAGCCCTAACAGGGGTAACACCTACAATGAGCAGTTCTTC,CASSPNRGNTYNEQFF
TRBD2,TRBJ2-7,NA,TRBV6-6,TGTGCCAGCAGTTACTCACTAGCGGGGGGTTACGAGCAGTACTTC,CASSYSLAGGYEQYF
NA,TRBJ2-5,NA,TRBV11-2,TGTGCCAGCAGCTTAGAGTGGACGAGTAGGACCCAGTACTTC,CASSLEWTSRTQYF
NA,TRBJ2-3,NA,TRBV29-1,TGCAGCGGGAGCGAGTCTAGCACAGATACGCAGTATTTT,CSGSESSTDTQYF
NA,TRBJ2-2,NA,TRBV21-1,TGTGCCAGCAGCAAAAGGAGAACGGACAGGCAAACGAACACCGGGGAGCTGTTTTTT,CASSKRRTDRQTNTGELFF
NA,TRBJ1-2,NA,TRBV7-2,TGTGCCAGCACTATCAACGGTATAACTGGTGGCTACACCTTC,CASTINGITGGYTF
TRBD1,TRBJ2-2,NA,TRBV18,TGTGCCAGCTCACCAGGACAGGGCCTCACCGGGGAGCTGTTTTTT,CASSPGQGLTGELFF
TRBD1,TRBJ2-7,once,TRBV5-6,TGTGCCAGCAGCGCCCGGACAGGGGGCATCTACGAGCAGTACTTC,CASSARTGGIYEQYF
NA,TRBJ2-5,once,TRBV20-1,TGCAGTGCCGAGCAGAAAGAGACCCAGTACTTC,CSAEQKETQYF
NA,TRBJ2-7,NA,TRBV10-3,TGTGCCATCAGTGAGTTGAGGGTAACAGGGCTAAAGAGGACCTACGAGCAGTACTTC,CAISELRVTGLKRTYEQYF
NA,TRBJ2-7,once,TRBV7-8,TGTGCCAGCAGCTTTAGCTTATCCTACGAGCAGTACTTC,CASSFSLSYEQYF
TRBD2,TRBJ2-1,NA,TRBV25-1,TGTGCCAGCAGTGAACCGGGGGGGGCCAATGAGCAGTTCTTC,CASSEPGGANEQFF
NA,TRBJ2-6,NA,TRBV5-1,TGCGCCAGCAGCTCCGGGGATCTCACTGGGGCCAACGTCCTGACTTTC,CASSSGDLTGANVLTF
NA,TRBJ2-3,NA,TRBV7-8,TGTGCCAGCAGCTTAACCGGGACCCTCACAGATACGCAGTATTTT,CASSLTGTLTDTQYF
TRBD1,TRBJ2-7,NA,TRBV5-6,TGTGCCAGCAGCTTGGGCACACTGGGACAGGGCCTTACCTACGAGCAGTACTTC,CASSLGTLGQGLTYEQYF
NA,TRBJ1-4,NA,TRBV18,TGTGCCAGCTCACCAAGCGTAAGGGCGACTGAAAAACTGTTTTTT,CASSPSVRATEKLFF
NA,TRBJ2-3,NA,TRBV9,TGTGCCAGCAGCGTAGGCAGGGGCACAGATACGCAGTATTTT,CASSVGRGTDTQYF